The present entry profiles one T cell receptor (beta chain) with its context. Its target is not known. The use of a sample-barcoded 5' primer and a J-beta primer mix characterized a second PCR of about 7 to 12 cycles. TCRdb redid the calling of the 5' RACE reads with MiXCR, one entry per CDR3 protein. The table has 650,000 to 1,000,000 distinct CDR3 sequences, around 36% seen once. This entry comes from a study of blood T cells in healthy people across ages. Across the whole study: There was about one barcoded beta molecule captured by template switching per two T cells. Overall study findings and caveats: A roughly linear age-dependent decrease characterized TCR beta diversity per million T cells.

The receptor was derived from a man younger than 35 in good health. Sequenced material: blood.

The DNA of the CDR3 is TGTGCCAGCAGTGACCATCGGGGCAAGAACACTGAAGCTTTCTTT. It is translated as CASSDHRGKNTEAFF. The V and J genes are TRBV6-6 and TRBJ1-1; tentatively, D is TRBD1 (5 bases). This CDR3 has 15 amino acids. Trimming removed 5 bases from V and 1 base from J, with 14 bases in between. Germline V gene sequence: CDR1 MNHNY, CDR2 SVGAGI (reference sequence).